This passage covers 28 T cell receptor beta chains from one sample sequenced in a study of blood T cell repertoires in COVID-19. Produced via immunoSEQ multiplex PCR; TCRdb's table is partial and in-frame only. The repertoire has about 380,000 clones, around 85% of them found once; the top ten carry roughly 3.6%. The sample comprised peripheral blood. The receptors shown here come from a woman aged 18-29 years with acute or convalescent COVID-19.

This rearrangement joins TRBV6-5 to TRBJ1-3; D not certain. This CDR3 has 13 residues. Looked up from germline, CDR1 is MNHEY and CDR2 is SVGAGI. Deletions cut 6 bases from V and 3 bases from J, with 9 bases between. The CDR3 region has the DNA TGTGCCAGCAGCGCCGGGGTTGGAAACACCATATATTTT. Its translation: CASSAGVGNTIYF.

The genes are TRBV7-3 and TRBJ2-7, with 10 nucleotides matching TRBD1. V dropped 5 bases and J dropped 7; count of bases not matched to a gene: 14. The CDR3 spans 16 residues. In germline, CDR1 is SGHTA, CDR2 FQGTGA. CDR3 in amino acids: CASSLRGGTGAFEQYF. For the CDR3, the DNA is TGTGCCAGCAGCCTACGTGGAGGGACAGGGGCTTTTGAGCAGTACTTC.

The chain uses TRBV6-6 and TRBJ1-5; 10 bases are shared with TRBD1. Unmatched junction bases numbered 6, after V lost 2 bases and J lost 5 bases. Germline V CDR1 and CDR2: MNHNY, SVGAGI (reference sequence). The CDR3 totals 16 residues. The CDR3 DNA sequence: TGTGCCAGCAGTTACGGACAGGGGGAGTGGGATCAGCCCCAGCATTTT. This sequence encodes CASSYGQGEWDQPQHF.

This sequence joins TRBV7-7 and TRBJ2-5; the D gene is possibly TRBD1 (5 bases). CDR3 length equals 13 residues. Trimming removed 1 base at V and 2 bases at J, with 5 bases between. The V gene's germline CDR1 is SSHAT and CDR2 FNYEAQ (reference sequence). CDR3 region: CASSLDRQETQYF. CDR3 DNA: TGTGCCAGCAGCTTAGACAGGCAAGAGACCCAGTACTTC. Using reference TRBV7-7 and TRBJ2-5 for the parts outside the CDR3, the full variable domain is GAGVSQSPRYKVTKRGQDVTLRCDPISSHATLYWYQQALGQGPEFLTYFNYEAQPDKSGLPSDRFSAERPEGSISTLTIQRTEQRDSAMYRCASSLDRQETQYFGPGTRLLVL.

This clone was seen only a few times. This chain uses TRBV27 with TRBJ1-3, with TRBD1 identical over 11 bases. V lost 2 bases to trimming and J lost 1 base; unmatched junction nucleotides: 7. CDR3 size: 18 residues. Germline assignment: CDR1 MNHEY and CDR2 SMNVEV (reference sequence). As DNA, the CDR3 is TGTGCCAGCAGTTTAAGGGGGACAGGGGGTTCTTCTGGAAACACCATATATTTT. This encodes CASSLRGTGGSSGNTIYF.

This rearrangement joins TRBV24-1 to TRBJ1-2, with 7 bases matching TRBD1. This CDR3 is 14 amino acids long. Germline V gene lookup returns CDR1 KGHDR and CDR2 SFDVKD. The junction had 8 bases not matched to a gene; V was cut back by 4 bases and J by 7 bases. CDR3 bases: TGTGCCACCAGTGACCAGACAGGGTTTGGTGGCTACACCTTC. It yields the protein CATSDQTGFGGYTF.

Here the CDR3 reads CASRGQGDTEAFF. CDR3 in DNA: TGTGCCAGTAGGGGACAGGGGGATACTGAAGCTTTCTTT. The V gene is TRBV19, the J gene TRBJ1-1, with 11 nucleotides matching TRBD1. Germline trimming cut 6 bases from V and 5 bases from J; bases unmatched to any gene: 2. Per the germline V gene, CDR1 is LNHDA and CDR2 is SQIVND (reference sequence). This CDR3 is 13 amino acids long.

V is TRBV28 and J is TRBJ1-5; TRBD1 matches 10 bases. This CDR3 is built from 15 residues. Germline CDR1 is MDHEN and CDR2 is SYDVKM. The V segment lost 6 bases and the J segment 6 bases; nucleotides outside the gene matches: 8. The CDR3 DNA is TGTGCCAGCAGCCAGACAGGGGGCTCGGGTCAGCCCCAGCATTTT. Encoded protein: CASSQTGGSGQPQHF. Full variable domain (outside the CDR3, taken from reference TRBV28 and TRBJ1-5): DVKVTQSSRYLVKRTGEKVFLECVQDMDHENMFWYRQDPGLGLRLIYFSYDVKMKEKGDIPEGYSVSREKKERFSLILESASTNQTSMYLCASSQTGGSGQPQHFGDGTRLSIL.

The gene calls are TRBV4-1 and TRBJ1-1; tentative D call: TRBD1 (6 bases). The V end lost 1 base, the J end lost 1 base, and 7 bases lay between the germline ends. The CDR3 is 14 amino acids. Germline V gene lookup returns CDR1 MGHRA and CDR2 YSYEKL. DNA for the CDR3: TGCGCCAGCAGCCAAGCCAGGGGGAACACTGAAGCTTTCTTT. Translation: CASSQARGNTEAFF.

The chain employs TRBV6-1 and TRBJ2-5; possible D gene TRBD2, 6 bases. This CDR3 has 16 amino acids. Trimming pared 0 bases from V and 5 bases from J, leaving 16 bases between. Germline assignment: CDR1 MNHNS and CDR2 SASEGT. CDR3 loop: CASSEAVRGLGETQYF. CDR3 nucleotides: TGTGCCAGCAGTGAAGCCGTTCGGGGACTGGGGGAGACCCAGTACTTC.

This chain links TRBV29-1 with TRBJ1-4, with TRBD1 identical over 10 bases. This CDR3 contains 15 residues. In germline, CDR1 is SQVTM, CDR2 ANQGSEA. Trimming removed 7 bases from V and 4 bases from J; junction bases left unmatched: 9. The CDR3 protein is CSAAGTGAVNEKLFF. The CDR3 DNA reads TGCAGCGCCGCCGGGACAGGGGCGGTTAATGAAAAACTGTTTTTT.

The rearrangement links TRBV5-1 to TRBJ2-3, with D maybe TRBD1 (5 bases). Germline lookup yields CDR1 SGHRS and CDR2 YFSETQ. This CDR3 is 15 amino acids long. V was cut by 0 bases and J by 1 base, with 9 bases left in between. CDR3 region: CASSLEGVGTDTQYF. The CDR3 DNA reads TGCGCCAGCAGCTTGGAAGGGGTCGGCACAGATACGCAGTATTTT.

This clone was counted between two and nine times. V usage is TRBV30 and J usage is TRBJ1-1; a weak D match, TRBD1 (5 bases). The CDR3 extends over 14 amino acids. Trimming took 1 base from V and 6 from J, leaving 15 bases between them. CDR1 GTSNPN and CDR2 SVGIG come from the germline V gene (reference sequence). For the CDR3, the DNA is TGTGCCTGGAGTGCGAGCCTCAGGGTGGCTGAAGCTTTCTTT. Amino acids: CAWSASLRVAEAFF.

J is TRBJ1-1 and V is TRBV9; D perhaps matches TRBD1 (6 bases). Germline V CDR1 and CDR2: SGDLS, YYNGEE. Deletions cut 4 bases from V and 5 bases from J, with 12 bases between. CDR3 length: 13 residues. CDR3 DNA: TGTGCCAGCAGCTCCGGGGGGCGTACTGAAGCTTTCTTT. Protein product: CASSSGGRTEAFF.

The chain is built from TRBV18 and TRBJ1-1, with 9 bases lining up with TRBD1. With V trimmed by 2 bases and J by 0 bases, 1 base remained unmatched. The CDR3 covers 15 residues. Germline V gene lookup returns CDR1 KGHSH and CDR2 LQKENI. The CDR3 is CASSPGTGMNTEAFF. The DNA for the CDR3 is TGTGCCAGCTCACCAGGGACAGGGATGAACACTGAAGCTTTCTTT.

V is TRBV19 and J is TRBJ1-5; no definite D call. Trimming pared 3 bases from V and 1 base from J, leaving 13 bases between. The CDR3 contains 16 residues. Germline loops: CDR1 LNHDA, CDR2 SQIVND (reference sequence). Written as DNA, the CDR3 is TGTGCCAGTAGTATGTCAACGGCGGGGAGCAATCAGCCCCAGCATTTT. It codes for CASSMSTAGSNQPQHF.

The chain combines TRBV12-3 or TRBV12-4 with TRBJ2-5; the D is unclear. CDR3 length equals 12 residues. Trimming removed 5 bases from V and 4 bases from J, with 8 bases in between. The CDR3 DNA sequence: TGTGCCAGCAGTGTTGCCGGAGAGACCCAGTACTTC. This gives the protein CASSVAGETQYF.

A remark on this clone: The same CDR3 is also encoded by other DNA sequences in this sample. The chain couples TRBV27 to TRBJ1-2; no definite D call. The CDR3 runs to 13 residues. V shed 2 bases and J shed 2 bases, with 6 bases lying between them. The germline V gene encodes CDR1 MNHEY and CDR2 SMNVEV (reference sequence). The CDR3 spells CASSLGSNYGYTF. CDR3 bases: TGTGCCAGCAGTTTAGGGAGCAACTATGGCTACACCTTC.

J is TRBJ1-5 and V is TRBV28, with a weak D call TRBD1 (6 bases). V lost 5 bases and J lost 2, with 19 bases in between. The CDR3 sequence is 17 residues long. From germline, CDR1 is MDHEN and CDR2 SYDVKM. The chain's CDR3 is CASSARGGGIGNQPQHF. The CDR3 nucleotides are TGTGCCAGCAGTGCCCGGGGGGGCGGTATTGGCAATCAGCCCCAGCATTTT.

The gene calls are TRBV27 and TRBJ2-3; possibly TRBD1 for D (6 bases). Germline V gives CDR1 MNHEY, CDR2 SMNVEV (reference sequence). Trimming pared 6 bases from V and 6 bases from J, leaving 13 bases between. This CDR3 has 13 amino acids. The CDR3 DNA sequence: TGTGCCAGCAGAACGTGGGGGCTGGATACGCAGTATTTT. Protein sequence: CASRTWGLDTQYF.

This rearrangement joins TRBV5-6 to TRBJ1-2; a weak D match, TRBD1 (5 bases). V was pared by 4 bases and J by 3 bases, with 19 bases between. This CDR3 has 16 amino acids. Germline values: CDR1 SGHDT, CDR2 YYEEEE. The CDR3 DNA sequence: TGTGCCAGCAGCCCAAGCCCGACAGCATCTCACTATGGCTACACCTTC. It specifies CASSPSPTASHYGYTF.

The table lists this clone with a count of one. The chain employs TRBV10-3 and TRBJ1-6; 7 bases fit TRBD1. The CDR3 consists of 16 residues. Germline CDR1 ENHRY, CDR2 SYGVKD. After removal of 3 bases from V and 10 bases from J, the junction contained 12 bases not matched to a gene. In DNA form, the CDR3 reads TGTGCCATCAGTGACATCCGGCAGGGGGTAGACTCACCCCTCCACTTT. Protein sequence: CAISDIRQGVDSPLHF.

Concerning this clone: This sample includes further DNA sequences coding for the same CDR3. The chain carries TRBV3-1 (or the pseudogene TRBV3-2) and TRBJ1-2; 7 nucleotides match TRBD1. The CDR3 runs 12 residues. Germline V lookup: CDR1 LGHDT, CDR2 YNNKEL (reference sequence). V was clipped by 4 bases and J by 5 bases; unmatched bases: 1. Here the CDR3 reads CASSPGGYGYTF. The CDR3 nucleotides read TGTGCCAGCAGCCCAGGGGGTTATGGCTACACCTTC.

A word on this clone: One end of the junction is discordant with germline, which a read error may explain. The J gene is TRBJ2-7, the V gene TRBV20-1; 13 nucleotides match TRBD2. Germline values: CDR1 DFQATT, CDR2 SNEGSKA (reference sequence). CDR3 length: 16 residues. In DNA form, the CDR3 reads TGCAGTGCTAGTGGGACTAGCGGGACGAGCTCCGACGAGCAGTACTTC. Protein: CSASGTSGTSSDEQYF.

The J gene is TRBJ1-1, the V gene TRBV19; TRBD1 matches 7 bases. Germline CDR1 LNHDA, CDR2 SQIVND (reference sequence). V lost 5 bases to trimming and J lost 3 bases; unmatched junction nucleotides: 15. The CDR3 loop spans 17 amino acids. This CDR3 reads CASSSNYRQGMDTEAFF. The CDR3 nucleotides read TGTGCCAGTAGTTCAAATTACCGACAGGGTATGGACACTGAAGCTTTCTTT.

The CDR3 bases are TGTGCCAGTAGTTCCAGGACAGTCCGTAGCAATCAGCCCCAGCATTTT. Protein product: CASSSRTVRSNQPQHF. This chain uses TRBV19 with TRBJ1-5, with D possibly matching TRBD1 (6 bases). The V gene's germline CDR1 is LNHDA and CDR2 SQIVND (reference sequence). Trimming pared 5 bases from V and 0 bases from J, leaving 14 bases between. The CDR3 extends over 16 amino acids.

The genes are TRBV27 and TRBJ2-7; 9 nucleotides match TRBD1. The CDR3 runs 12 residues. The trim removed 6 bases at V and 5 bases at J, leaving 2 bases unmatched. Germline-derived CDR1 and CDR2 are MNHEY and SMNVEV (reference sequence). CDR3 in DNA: TGTGCCAGCAGCACAGGGGGCGACGAGCAGTACTTC. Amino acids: CASSTGGDEQYF.

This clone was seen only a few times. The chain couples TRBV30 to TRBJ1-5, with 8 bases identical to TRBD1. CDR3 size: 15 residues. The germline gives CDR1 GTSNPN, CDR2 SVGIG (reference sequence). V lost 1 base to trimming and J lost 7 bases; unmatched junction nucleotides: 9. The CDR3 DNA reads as TGTGCCTGGAGTGATACAGGGGGGTCCAAACAGCCCCAGCATTTT. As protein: CAWSDTGGSKQPQHF.